This T cell receptor beta chain was observed in a study of blood T cell repertoires in COVID-19. Whole-study context: Whether acute or convalescent, the COVID-19 samples came from the United States, Italy and Spain.

V was clipped by 3 bases and J by 8 bases, with 8 bases between them. The CDR3 is 13 amino acids. CDR1 and CDR2 (germline): PRHDT, FYEKMQ (reference sequence). Sequencing was performed with immunoSEQ multiplex PCR; in TCRdb, only in-frame clones are kept and a portion is missing. The sample lists 200,000 to 250,000 clones, 75% to 85% seen once, with around 7% in the top ten. The chain uses TRBV13 and TRBJ1-6; D unresolved. The sequence derives from an elderly woman with COVID-19, enrolled during active disease. Input material: peripheral blood. In nucleotides, the CDR3 is TGTGCCAGCAGCTTCAACCGAGATTCACCCCTCCACTTT. It is translated as CASSFNRDSPLHF. Combining the CDR3 with reference TRBV13 and TRBJ1-6 gives the whole variable domain AAGVIQSPRHLIKEKRETATLKCYPIPRHDTVYWYQQGPGQDPQFLISFYEKMQSDKGSIPDRFSAQQFSDYHSELNMSSLELGDSALYFCASSFNRDSPLHFGNGTRLTVT.